These T cell receptor beta chains were read from a single sample in a study of blood T cell repertoires in COVID-19. Here immunoSEQ multiplex PCR was the method, and the copy in TCRdb shows in-frame clones only, minus some. The sample yields 150,000 to 200,000 clones, more than 75% seen once. Sequencing input: PBMCs or T cells enriched from blood (not recorded which). The source of these receptors is a woman younger than 45 who had recovered from COVID-19. CDR3s include the opening cysteine and the closing phenylalanine or tryptophan. Each record gives: clone size, D gene, J gene, V gene, CDR3 DNA, CDR3 protein. The D gene is left open where the match is weak. Rows may omit the clone size; those that give it use once, few, many or a size class.

>NA|TRBD2|TRBJ2-3|TRBV5-1
TGCGCCAGCAGCTTACTAGCGGGAGGCACAGATACGCAGTATTTT
CASSLLAGGTDTQYF
>NA|TRBD1|TRBJ2-2|TRBV10-1
TGCGCCAGCAAAACCGGGACAGGATCGTCCGGGGAGCTGTTTTTT
CASKTGTGSSGELFF
>NA|NA|TRBJ1-1|TRBV5-4
TGTGCCAGCATCCCCGGGGGGCGGGGCACTGAAGCTTTCTTT
CASIPGGRGTEAFF
>NA|TRBD2|TRBJ2-7|TRBV28
TGTGCCAGCAGTGGTATTGTACTAGCGGGAGCCTACGAGCAGTACTTC
CASSGIVLAGAYEQYF
>NA|NA|TRBJ1-1|TRBV14
TGTGCCAGCAGCCAAGACGAAAGTTATTGGGGGCGCGCTTTCTTT
CASSQDESYWGRAFF
>NA|NA|TRBJ2-2|TRBV29-1
TGCAGCGTTGTAGGGCTAGCAGAGAACACCGGGGAGCTGTTTTTT
CSVVGLAENTGELFF
>NA|NA|TRBJ1-1|TRBV5-6
TGTGCCAGCAGCTTTGTTAGCACTGAAGCTTTCTTT
CASSFVSTEAFF
>NA|NA|TRBJ1-6|TRBV7-6
TGTGCCAGCAGCTTATATGGGGGCGTAAGAAGGTCACCCCTCCACTTT
CASSLYGGVRRSPLHF
>once|TRBD2|TRBJ2-5|TRBV7-2
TGTGCCAGCAGCCCCGGGACTAGCGGGAGCTTAGTCGTAGAGACCCAGTACTTC
CASSPGTSGSLVVETQYF
>NA|TRBD2|TRBJ2-1|TRBV7-3
TGTGCCAGCAGCTTAACGAGATCTAGCGGGAGTAGGAATGAGCAGTTCTTC
CASSLTRSSGSRNEQFF
>NA|NA|TRBJ1-1|TRBV10-2
TGCGCCAGCAATAGGGACACATACACTGAAGCTTTCTTT
CASNRDTYTEAFF
>NA|TRBD2|TRBJ2-1|TRBV6-5
TGTGCCAGCAGTTACGTGGCGGGAGATGAGCAGTTCTTC
CASSYVAGDEQFF
>NA|TRBD1|TRBJ2-7|TRBV2
TGTGCCAGCAGTTCCGGGACAGGCTCCTACGAGCAGTACTTC
CASSSGTGSYEQYF
>once|NA|TRBJ2-2|TRBV7-3
TGTGCCAGCAGCTTAAGTACCGGGGCCGGGGAGCTGTTTTTT
CASSLSTGAGELFF
>NA|NA|TRBJ2-7|TRBV6-5
TGTGCCAGCAGTTTTACAGGCAGCTCCTACGAGCAGTACTTC
CASSFTGSSYEQYF
>NA|NA|TRBJ1-1|TRBV7-8
TGTGCCAGCAGCTTAGAAAGCACAGACACTGAAGCTTTCTTT
CASSLESTDTEAFF
>medium-sized|TRBD2|TRBJ2-7|TRBV3-1/TRBV3-2
TGTGCCAGCAGCCAAGGAGGGGCCGCGGGGGACGAGCAGTACTTC
CASSQGGAAGDEQYF
>NA|NA|TRBJ2-2|TRBV5-1
TGCGCCAGCAGCTTGGTGCAACTGAACACCGGGGAGCTGTTTTTT
CASSLVQLNTGELFF
>NA|TRBD1|TRBJ1-2|TRBV5-6
TGTGCCAGCAGCCGCGGGACAGGGCACTATGGCTACACCTTC
CASSRGTGHYGYTF
>NA|TRBD2|TRBJ2-5|TRBV27
TGTGCCAGCAGGCCCCTAGCGGGAGTTTTCTATGCGACCCAGTACTTC
CASRPLAGVFYATQYF
>NA|TRBD1|TRBJ2-7|TRBV2
TGTGCCAGCAGTCAAGGACAGGGAGACTACGAGCAGTACTTC
CASSQGQGDYEQYF
>NA|NA|TRBJ2-7|TRBV5-5
TGTGCCAGCAGCTTGGGGTACAGTACAGCCTACGAGCAGTACTTC
CASSLGYSTAYEQYF
>NA|NA|TRBJ1-2|TRBV11-2
TGTGCCAGCAGCAACCCAGGTTACAGGGAGACTAACTATGGCTACACCTTC
CASSNPGYRETNYGYTF
>NA|NA|TRBJ1-1|TRBV27
TGTGCCAGCAGTAAAGGGGCTGAAGCTTTCTTT
CASSKGAEAFF
>NA|TRBD1|TRBJ1-2|TRBV19
TGTGCCAGTAGTATAGATCAACTACAGGGGGCTTGGAACTATGGCTACACCTTC
CASSIDQLQGAWNYGYTF
>NA|NA|TRBJ2-3|TRBV30
TGTGCCTGGAGTGTTATCGCAGATACGCAGTATTTT
CAWSVIADTQYF
>NA|TRBD2|TRBJ2-3|TRBV5-4
TGTGCCAGCAGCTTCGGCGGGAGGGCCCACACAGATACGCAGTATTTT
CASSFGGRAHTDTQYF
>NA|TRBD2|TRBJ2-3|TRBV14
TGTGCCAGCAGCGAAGGGACTAGCGGGAGGGCGAGCACAGATACGCAGTATTTT
CASSEGTSGRASTDTQYF
>NA|NA|TRBJ1-2|TRBV28
TGTGCCAGCAGACCCACTCCAGGTGTGCGGGTCAGTGGCTACACCTTC
CASRPTPGVRVSGYTF
>NA|TRBD1|TRBJ2-1|TRBV11-2
TGTGCCAGCAGCCAGGACAGGGCCTCCTACAATGAGCAGTTCTTC
CASSQDRASYNEQFF
>NA|TRBD2|TRBJ2-2|TRBV5-4
TGTGCCAGCAGCTCCCGCCTAGCGGGGTATGCCGGGGAGCTGTTTTTT
CASSSRLAGYAGELFF
>NA|NA|TRBJ2-1|TRBV7-2
TGTGCCAGCAGCGTCGGGAGTTTTGTGCTGAGTGAGCAGTTCTTC
CASSVGSFVLSEQFF
>NA|TRBD2|TRBJ2-7|TRBV28
TGTGCCAGCAGTTCCCCCGGGGGGGGCTTCAGCTACGAGCAGTACTTC
CASSSPGGGFSYEQYF
>NA|NA|TRBJ2-7|TRBV11-2
TGTGCCACGTCCAGGGTACAGGCTTACGAGCAGTACTTC
CATSRVQAYEQYF
>NA|TRBD2|TRBJ2-4|TRBV5-4
TGTGCCAGCAGCTCCGTCACTAGCGGGTCGGCCAAAAACATTCAGTACTTC
CASSSVTSGSAKNIQYF
>NA|NA|TRBJ2-3|TRBV7-6
TGTGCCAGCAGCTTAGCTAGCGGATACACAGATACGCAGTATTTT
CASSLASGYTDTQYF
>few|NA|TRBJ2-3|TRBV5-4
TGTGCCAGCAGGCTGACGGCGGGCCACACAGATACGCAGTATTTT
CASRLTAGHTDTQYF
>NA|NA|TRBJ2-1|TRBV5-1
TGCGCCAGCAGCTGGGGCGGGACTTCTTATGGGGAGCAGTTCTTC
CASSWGGTSYGEQFF
>NA|TRBD1|TRBJ1-1|TRBV4-2
TGTGCCAGCAGCCAAGATGGGACAGGGAACACTGAAGCTTTCTTT
CASSQDGTGNTEAFF
>NA|NA|TRBJ2-7|TRBV29-1
TGCAGCGTTGTCCCCCCCGACGAGGACGAGCAGTACTTC
CSVVPPDEDEQYF
>few|TRBD2|TRBJ2-7|TRBV28
TGTGCCAGCAGTTCAACCGGGACTAGCGGGTCCTACGAGCAGTACTTC
CASSSTGTSGSYEQYF
>NA|TRBD2|TRBJ2-2|TRBV28
TGTGCCAGCAGTGCCCGAGGACTAGTACTCACCGGGGAGCTGTTTTTT
CASSARGLVLTGELFF
>NA|TRBD1|TRBJ1-2|TRBV28
TGTGCCAGCAGGGGTGGGACAGGATATAACTATGGCTACACCTTC
CASRGGTGYNYGYTF
>NA|TRBD2|TRBJ2-7|TRBV2
TGTGCCAGCAGGGGACTAGCGGGAGGGCCCTACGAGCAGTACTTC
CASRGLAGGPYEQYF
>NA|NA|TRBJ2-4|TRBV25-1
TGTGCCAGCAGTCCCAGTGGAAACATTCAGTACTTC
CASSPSGNIQYF
>once|NA|TRBJ2-3|TRBV2
TGTGCCAGCAGGGCAGAGACAGAAGCAGATACGCAGTATTTT
CASRAETEADTQYF
>NA|NA|TRBJ2-7|TRBV7-2
TGTGCCAGCAGCTTAACGAGCTACGAGCAGTACTTC
CASSLTSYEQYF
>NA|NA|TRBJ1-4|TRBV24-1
TGTGCCACCAGTGAACCGGGTCCAACTAATGAAAAACTGTTTTTT
CATSEPGPTNEKLFF
>NA|TRBD2|TRBJ2-7|TRBV29-1
TGCAGCGTTGTTAGCGGGAGTGGCGAGCAGTACTTC
CSVVSGSGEQYF
>NA|NA|TRBJ1-4|TRBV7-9
TGTGCCAGCAGCTCTGGACCTGGAGGTGAAAAACTGTTTTTT
CASSSGPGGEKLFF